This T cell receptor beta chain was sequenced for a study of blood T cell repertoires in COVID-19. The CDR3 spans 14 residues. Germline V CDR1 and CDR2: MDHEN, SYDVKM. The J segment lost 4 bases and the V segment lost 3 bases, leaving 2 bases of the junction unmatched. This clone was detected only once. Clones were read by immunoSEQ multiplex PCR, and TCRdb kept only the in-frame ones, dropping some. In the table there are 150,000 to 200,000 clones, around 83% of which are singletons. The receptor comes from a human donor in a cohort sampled during active COVID-19. V and J are TRBV28 and TRBJ1-1; 10 nucleotides agree with TRBD1. Material for sequencing was peripheral blood. The CDR3 here is CASSLRTGGTEAFF. CDR3 DNA: TGTGCCAGCAGTTTGAGGACAGGGGGCACTGAAGCTTTCTTT.